Below, 6 T cell receptor beta chains from the same sample are listed, as sequenced in a study of CD8+ T cells in alopecia areata. Extraction of RNA preceded its reverse transcription into cDNA, which served as the sequencing template. Data came from immunoSEQ multiplex PCR; TCRdb stores just in-frame clones and leaves some out. The sample shows more than 200,000 clones, 64% of them seen only once. Treatment indicated: oral pan-JAK inhibitor, 5-10 mg twice daily. Sequenced here: CD4+ T cells sorted from blood, sampled at week 4, from a patient treated with tofacitinib. All receptors derive from a human donor with alopecia areata.

The chain combines TRBV4-1 with TRBJ1-5; TRBD1 is a possible D gene (5 bases). CDR3 size: 16 residues. Germline V gene lookup returns CDR1 MGHRA and CDR2 YSYEKL. The V and J ends lost 0 bases and 9 bases respectively, with 18 bases between them. The CDR3 DNA follows: TGCGCCAGCAGCCAAGATTCGGACATAGGAATCTCGCCCCAGCATTTT. Its protein product is CASSQDSDIGISPQHF.

The V call is TRBV9, the J call TRBJ2-3; the match to TRBD2 covers 13 bases. Germline CDR1 SGDLS, CDR2 YYNGEE. V was clipped by 4 bases and J by 3 bases; unmatched bases: 8. The CDR3 is made up of 17 amino acids. CDR3 loop: CASSLRTSGGQTDTQYF. The CDR3 DNA reads TGTGCCAGCAGCTTACGGACTAGCGGGGGACAAACAGATACGCAGTATTTT.

This clone was detected a few times. V and J are TRBV5-1 and TRBJ2-3; the D is unclear. The germline V gene has CDR1 SGHRS and CDR2 YFSETQ. V lost 2 bases, J lost 2 bases, and 3 bases lay in between. The CDR3 length is 12 residues. CDR3 protein: CASSLTTDTQYF. DNA for the CDR3: TGCGCCAGCAGCTTAACCACAGATACGCAGTATTTT.

V usage is TRBV19 and J usage is TRBJ1-1, with D possibly matching TRBD1 (5 bases). There are 16 residues in the CDR3. Trimming removed 5 bases at V and 1 base at J, with 17 bases between. Looked up from germline, CDR1 is LNHDA and CDR2 is SQIVND (reference sequence). This CDR3 reads CASSVIGDGQNTEAFF. In nucleotides, the CDR3 is TGTGCCAGTAGTGTTATCGGGGACGGACAGAACACTGAAGCTTTCTTT.

The chain is built from TRBV4-2 and TRBJ2-1, with TRBD1 identical over 12 bases. The V segment lost 4 bases and the J segment 7 bases; nucleotides outside the gene matches: 8. CDR3 length: 16 amino acids. The V gene's germline CDR1 is LGHNA and CDR2 YNFKEQ. The CDR3 DNA reads as TGTGCCAGCAGCCTAAACCCGGGACAGGGGGCTAATGAGCAGTTCTTC. Translating it yields CASSLNPGQGANEQFF.

This chain uses TRBV6-5 with TRBJ1-2; no reliable D call. V dropped 5 bases and J dropped 0 bases, with 7 bases sitting between them. CDR3 length equals 13 residues. In germline, CDR1 is MNHEY, CDR2 SVGAGI. The CDR3 DNA is TGTGCCAGCAGTGACCCAGCTAACTATGGCTACACCTTC. Residues: CASSDPANYGYTF.